This T cell receptor (beta chain) was found in a study of a mutant IDH1 vaccine in newly diagnosed glioma. Study-wide background: Of the patients given treatment, around 60% were male and approximately 40% were female, and a mean age of around 38 years was recorded. Radiotherapy, temozolomide, or both had been given previously, and both were given to most.

The time point is: baseline, week 1 (first vaccination visit). Stated treatment: pre-vaccination baseline after standard-of-care therapy. Astrocytomas that were new, WHO grade 3 or 4, IDH1-mutant and ATRX-lost were present in the donors. Study-wide results and limits: Of the patients, 93.3% had vaccine-induced immune responses.

Sequencing used immunoSEQ multiplex PCR; TCRdb keeps in-frame clones, though not all of them. The sample comprises 50,000 or so clones, roughly 80% of which are singletons, and around 21% rests with the top ten. A few counts support this clone. The antigen is unknown. V gave up 5 bases and J gave up 6 bases, with 17 bases separating them. The germline V gene encodes CDR1 SGHAT and CDR2 FQNNGV. This CDR3 has 14 amino acids. The clonotype originates from a man aged 18 to 29 with glioma. The chain has TRBV11-2 and TRBJ2-7, with D maybe TRBD2 (6 bases). Sequences were derived from PBMCs, sampled from a glioma patient treated with radiotherapy, temozolomide or both. The CDR3 DNA reads as TGTGCCAGCAGCGAAGCGGGCGAGGGGCGCGAGCAGTACTTC. Its protein is CASSEAGEGREQYF.